This entry concerns a single TCR beta chain. This clonotype is a singleton in its sample. Which antigen it targets is not known. Base qualities were left out, and no much larger clone turns up one base away. A single read makes a weak case. Donors were a few dozen systemically healthy Caucasian individuals from Russia aged roughly 6 to 95 years. About 10 milliliters of peripheral blood were collected from each donor into EDTA-treated Vacutainer tubes. Ficoll-Paque density-gradient centrifugation was used to isolate PBMCs, with at least 7 million obtained per sample. Total RNA was extracted from PBMCs with Trizol reagent, with at least 6 micrograms obtained per sample. Naive CD45RAhigh/CD27high T cell percentages were measured by flow cytometry on a PBMC aliquot from every donor. Receptor libraries were prepared by 5' RACE. The listed sequencing device is Illumina HiSeq 2500. The second PCR ran for roughly 7 to 12 cycles and used a J-beta primer mix along with a sample-barcoded 5' primer. A template-switch 5' adaptor carrying 12 random nucleotides introduced a unique molecular identifier onto each TCR beta cDNA molecule. Each sample yielded at least 2.5 million CDR3-containing paired-end reads. First-strand cDNA was synthesized from all RNA with the Mint cDNA synthesis kit, primed by a TRBC-specific oligonucleotide. After uracil-DNA glycosylase treatment, a first 18-cycle PCR used universal primers M1SS and BC2_uni_R on all cDNA. Per the original workflow: Normalization of each sample was performed by random selection of 1 million high-quality reads, each carrying a distinct molecular identifier. Reads with shared molecular identifiers were discarded instead of being binned into consensus sequences. MiTCR, with a Q25 quality threshold and the strictest error-elimination algorithm, was used for CDR3 identification, clonotype clustering and error correction. A nonparametric unseen species model with Euler transformation was used to estimate lower-bound total TCR beta diversity. The public sequencing data were trimmed at Q25 with fastp and processed into clonotypes with MiXCR by TCRdb, which kept only in-frame beta chains. Each entry merges the rows of one CDR3 protein and shows their most common DNA and genes. The V and J calls and clone size are TCRdb's, not the authors'. The sample data list fewer than 950,000 distinct CDR3 sequences, and 40% to 65% of these were observed just once. The ten top clones hold approximately 40% of the sample.

This specimen belongs to a study of blood T cells in healthy people across ages (dated by TCRdb to about 2015). Broadly, across the study: Template switching captured roughly one uniquely barcoded TCR beta cDNA molecule per two T cells in model experiments. Two additional independent replicas of 1 million unique cDNA reads from the same blood draw were analyzed for two donors (one aged 18 to 29 and one aged 80 or older). To avoid experimental bias, donors of different ages were distributed randomly across sequencing lanes. Age-related changes in TCR beta repertoire diversity were measured in the study by deep sequencing normalized with unique cDNA molecular identifiers. Donors were grouped into four age groups: young (average approximately 16 years), middle-aged (about 38), aged (about 60) and long-lived (over 80). Study-wide findings and limitations: Estimates of total diversity based on one million sequenced T cells were considered lower bounds and underestimates. As age increased, observed TCR beta diversity per million T cells dropped in a roughly linear way, and a significant reduction was already evident by age roughly 40. A strong correlation was found between observed TCR beta diversity and the percentage of naive T cells measured by flow cytometry. Bulk unsorted PBMC profiling prevented conclusive comparison of naive and antigen-experienced compartments. Compared with the aged group, the long-lived group had more naive CD4+ T cells, fewer expanded clones and increased TCR diversity, suggesting age selection. Because donor CMV infection status was unknown, age-related changes in expanded clonotypes were potentially confounded.

V lost 4 bases and J lost 3 bases, and the count of bases not matched to a germline gene is 2. CDR1 MNHNS and CDR2 SASEGT are derived from the germline V gene. CDR3 length: 14 amino acids, cysteine to phenylalanine. CDR3 DNA is the only sequence kept; it has 42 bases, read in frame from the first base. The sequenced material came from blood. The chain joins TRBV6-1 to TRBJ2-7; 11 bases in the junction line up with TRBD2. This sequence was found in a man older than 75 in good health. Read as DNA, the sequence is TGTGCCAGCAGTGGACTAGCGGGACGCTACGAGCAGTACTTC. Translated, it reads CASSGLAGRYEQYF.